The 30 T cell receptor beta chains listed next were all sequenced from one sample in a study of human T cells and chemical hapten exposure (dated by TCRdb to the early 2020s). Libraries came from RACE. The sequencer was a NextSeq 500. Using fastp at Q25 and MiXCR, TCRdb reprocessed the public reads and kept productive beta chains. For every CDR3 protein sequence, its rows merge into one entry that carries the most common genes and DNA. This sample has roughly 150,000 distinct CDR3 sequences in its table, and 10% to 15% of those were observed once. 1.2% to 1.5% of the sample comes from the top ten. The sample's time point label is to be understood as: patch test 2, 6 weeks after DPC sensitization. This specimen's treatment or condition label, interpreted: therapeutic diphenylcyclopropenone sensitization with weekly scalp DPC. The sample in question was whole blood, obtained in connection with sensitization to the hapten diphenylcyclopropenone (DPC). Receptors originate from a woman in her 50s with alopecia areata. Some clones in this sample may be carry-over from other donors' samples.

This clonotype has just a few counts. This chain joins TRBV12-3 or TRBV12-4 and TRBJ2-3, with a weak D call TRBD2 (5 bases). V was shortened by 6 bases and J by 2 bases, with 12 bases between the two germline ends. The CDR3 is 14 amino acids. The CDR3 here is CASSLMDSTDTQYF. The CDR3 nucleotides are TGTGCCAGCAGCCTAATGGACTCCACAGATACGCAGTATTTT.

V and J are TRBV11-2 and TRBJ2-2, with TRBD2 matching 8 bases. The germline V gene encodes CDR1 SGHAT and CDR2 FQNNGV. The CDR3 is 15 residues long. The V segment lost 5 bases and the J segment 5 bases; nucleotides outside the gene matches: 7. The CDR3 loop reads CASSPGTRSTGELFF. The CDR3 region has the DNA TGTGCCAGCAGCCCCGGGACTAGGTCGACCGGGGAGCTGTTTTTT.

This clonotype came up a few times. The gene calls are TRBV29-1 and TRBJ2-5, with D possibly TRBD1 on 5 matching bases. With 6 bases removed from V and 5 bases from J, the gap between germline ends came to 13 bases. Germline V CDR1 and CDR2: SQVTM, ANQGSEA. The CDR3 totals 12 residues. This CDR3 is CSVGASYETQYF. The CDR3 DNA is TGCAGCGTAGGGGCAAGCTACGAGACCCAGTACTTC.

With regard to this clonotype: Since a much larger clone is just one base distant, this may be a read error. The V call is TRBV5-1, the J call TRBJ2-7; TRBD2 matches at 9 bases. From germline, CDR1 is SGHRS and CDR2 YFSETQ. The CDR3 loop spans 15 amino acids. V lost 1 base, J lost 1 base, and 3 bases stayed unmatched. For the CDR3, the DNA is TGCGCCAGCAGCTTGACGCTAGCGGGGTCCTACGAGCAGTACTTC. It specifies CASSLTLAGSYEQYF.

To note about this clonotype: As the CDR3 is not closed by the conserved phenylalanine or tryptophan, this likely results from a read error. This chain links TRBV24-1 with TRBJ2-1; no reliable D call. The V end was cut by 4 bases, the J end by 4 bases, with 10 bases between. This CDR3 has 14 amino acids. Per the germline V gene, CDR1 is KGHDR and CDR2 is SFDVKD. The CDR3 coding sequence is TGTGCCACCAGTGACCCCTCACGGTACAATGAGCAGTTCTCC. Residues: CATSDPSRYNEQFS.

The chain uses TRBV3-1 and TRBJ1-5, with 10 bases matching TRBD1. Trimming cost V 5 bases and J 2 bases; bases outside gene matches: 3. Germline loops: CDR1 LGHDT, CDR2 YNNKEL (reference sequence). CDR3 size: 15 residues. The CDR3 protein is CASSGGTGGNQPQHF. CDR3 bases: TGTGCCAGCAGCGGCGGGACAGGGGGCAATCAGCCCCAGCATTTT.

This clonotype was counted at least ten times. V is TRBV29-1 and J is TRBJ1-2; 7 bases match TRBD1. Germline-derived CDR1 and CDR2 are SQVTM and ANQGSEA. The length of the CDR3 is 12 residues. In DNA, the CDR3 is TGCCTCGCGGGAGGCAGGGGGGATGGCTACACCTTC. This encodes CLAGGRGDGYTF.

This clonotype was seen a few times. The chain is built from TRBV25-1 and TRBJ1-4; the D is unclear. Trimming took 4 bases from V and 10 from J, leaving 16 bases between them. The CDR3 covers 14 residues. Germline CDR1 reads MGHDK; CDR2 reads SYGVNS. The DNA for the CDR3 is TGTGCCAGCAGTGTACACAGCCCGGAGGGAAAACTGTTTTTT. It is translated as CASSVHSPEGKLFF. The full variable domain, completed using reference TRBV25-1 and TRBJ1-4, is EADIYQTPRYLVIGTGKKITLECSQTMGHDKMYWYQQDPGMELHLIHYSYGVNSTEKGDLSSESTVSRIRTEHFPLTLESARPSHTSQYLCASSVHSPEGKLFFGSGTQLSVL.

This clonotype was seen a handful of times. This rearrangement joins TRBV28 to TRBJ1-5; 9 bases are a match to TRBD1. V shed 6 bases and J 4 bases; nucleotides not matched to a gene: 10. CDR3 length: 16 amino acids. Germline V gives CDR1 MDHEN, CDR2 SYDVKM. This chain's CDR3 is CASSPPGQGINQPQHF. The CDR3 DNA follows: TGTGCCAGCAGCCCACCAGGACAGGGGATAAATCAGCCCCAGCATTTT. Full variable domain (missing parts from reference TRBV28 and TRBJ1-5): DVKVTQSSRYLVKRTGEKVFLECVQDMDHENMFWYRQDPGLGLRLIYFSYDVKMKEKGDIPEGYSVSREKKERFSLILESASTNQTSMYLCASSPPGQGINQPQHFGDGTRLSIL.

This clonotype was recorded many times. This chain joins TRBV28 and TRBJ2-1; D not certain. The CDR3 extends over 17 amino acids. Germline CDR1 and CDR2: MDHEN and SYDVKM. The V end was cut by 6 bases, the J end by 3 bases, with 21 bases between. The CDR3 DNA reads TGTGCCAGCAGCTATACCCGGGCCTCGGCCCTCTACAATGAGCAGTTCTTC. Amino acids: CASSYTRASALYNEQFF.

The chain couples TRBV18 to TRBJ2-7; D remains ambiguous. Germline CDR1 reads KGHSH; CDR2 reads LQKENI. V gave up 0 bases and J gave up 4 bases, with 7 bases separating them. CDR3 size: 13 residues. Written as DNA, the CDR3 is TGTGCCAGCTCACCACCGGCTCGGTACGAGCAGTACTTC. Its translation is CASSPPARYEQYF.

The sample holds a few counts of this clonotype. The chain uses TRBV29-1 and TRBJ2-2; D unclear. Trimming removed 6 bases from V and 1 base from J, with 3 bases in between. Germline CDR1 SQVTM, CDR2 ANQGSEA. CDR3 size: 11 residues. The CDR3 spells CSVRNTGELFF. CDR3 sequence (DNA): TGCAGCGTACGGAACACCGGGGAGCTGTTTTTT.

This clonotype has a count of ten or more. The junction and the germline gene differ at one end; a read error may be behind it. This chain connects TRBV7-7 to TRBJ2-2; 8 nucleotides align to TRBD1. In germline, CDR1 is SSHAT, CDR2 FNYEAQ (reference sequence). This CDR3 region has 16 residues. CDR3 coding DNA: TGTGCTAGCAGCTTAAACAACAGGGGGATTCCCGGGGAGCTGTTTTTT. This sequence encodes CASSLNNRGIPGELFF. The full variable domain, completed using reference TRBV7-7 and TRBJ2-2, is GAGVSQSPRYKVTKRGQDVTLRCDPISSHATLYWYQQALGQGPEFLTYFNYEAQPDKSGLPSDRFSAERPEGSISTLTIQRTEQRDSAMYRCASSLNNRGIPGELFFGEGSRLTVL.

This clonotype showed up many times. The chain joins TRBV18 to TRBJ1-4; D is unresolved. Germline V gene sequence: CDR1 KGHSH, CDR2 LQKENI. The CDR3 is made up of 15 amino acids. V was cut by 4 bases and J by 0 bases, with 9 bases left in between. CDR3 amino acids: CASSLDRSTNEKLFF. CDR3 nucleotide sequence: TGTGCCAGCTCACTTGATCGGTCAACTAATGAAAAACTGTTTTTT. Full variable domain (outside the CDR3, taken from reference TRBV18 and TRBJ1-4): NAGVMQNPRHLVRRRGQEARLRCSPMKGHSHVYWYRQLPEEGLKFMVYLQKENIIDESGMPKERFSAEFPKEGPSILRIQQVVRGDSAAYFCASSLDRSTNEKLFFGSGTQLSVL.

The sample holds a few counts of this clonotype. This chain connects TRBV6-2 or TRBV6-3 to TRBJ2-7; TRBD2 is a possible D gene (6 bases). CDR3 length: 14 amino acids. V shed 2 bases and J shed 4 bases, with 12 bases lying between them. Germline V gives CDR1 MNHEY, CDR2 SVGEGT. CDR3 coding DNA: TGTGCCAGCAGTTACCCGACGGGAGTATACGAGCAGTACTTC. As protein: CASSYPTGVYEQYF.

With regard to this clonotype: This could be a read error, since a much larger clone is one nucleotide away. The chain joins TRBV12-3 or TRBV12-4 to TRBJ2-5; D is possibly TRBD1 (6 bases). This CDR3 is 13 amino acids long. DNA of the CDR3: TGTGCCAGCAGCTACGGACAGCAAGAGACCCAGGACTTC. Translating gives CASSYGQQETQDF.

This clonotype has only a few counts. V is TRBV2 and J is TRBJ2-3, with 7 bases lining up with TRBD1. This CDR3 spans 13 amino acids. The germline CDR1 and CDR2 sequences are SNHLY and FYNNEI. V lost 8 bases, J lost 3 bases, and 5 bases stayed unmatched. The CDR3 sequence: CASLQGRTDTQYF. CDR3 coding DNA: TGTGCCAGCCTACAGGGGCGGACAGATACGCAGTATTTT.

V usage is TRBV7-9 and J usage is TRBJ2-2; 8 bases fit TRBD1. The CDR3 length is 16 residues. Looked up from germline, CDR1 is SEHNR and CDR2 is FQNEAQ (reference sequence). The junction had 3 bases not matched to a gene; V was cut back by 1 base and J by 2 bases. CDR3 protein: CASSLGGTGNTGELFF. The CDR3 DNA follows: TGTGCCAGCAGCTTAGGTGGGACAGGCAACACCGGGGAGCTGTTTTTT.

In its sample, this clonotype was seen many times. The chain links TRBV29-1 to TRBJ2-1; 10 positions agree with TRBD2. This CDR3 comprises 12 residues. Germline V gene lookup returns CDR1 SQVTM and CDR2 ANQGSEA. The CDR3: CTGTSDYNEQFF. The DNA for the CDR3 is TGCACCGGGACTAGCGACTACAATGAGCAGTTCTTC.

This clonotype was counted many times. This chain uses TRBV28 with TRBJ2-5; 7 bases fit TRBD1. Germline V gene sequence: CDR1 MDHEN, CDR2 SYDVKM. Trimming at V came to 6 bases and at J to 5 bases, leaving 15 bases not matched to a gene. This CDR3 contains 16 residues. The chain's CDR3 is CASSLNQNRGRETQYF. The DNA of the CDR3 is TGTGCCAGCAGCCTAAATCAAAACAGGGGTCGGGAGACCCAGTACTTC.

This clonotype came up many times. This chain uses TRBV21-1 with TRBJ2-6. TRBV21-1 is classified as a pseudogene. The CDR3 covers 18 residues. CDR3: CASSPNPVSISGANVLTF. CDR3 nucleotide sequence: TGTGCCAGCAGCCCTAACCCAGTAAGCATCTCTGGGGCCAACGTCCTGACTTTC.

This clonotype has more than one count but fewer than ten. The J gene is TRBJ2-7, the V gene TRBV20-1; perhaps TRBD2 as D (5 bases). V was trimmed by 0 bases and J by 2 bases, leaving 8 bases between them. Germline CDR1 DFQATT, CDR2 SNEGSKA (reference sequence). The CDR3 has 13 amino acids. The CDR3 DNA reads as TGCAGTGCTAGAGAACCGGGGACCTACGAGCAGTACTTC. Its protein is CSAREPGTYEQYF.

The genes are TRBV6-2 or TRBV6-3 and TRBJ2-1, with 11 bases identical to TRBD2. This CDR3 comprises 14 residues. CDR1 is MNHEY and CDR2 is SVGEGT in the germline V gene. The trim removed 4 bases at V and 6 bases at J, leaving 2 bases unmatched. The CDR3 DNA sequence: TGTGCCAGCAGTTTAGCGGGAGGGGGCAATGAGCAGTTCTTC. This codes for CASSLAGGGNEQFF.

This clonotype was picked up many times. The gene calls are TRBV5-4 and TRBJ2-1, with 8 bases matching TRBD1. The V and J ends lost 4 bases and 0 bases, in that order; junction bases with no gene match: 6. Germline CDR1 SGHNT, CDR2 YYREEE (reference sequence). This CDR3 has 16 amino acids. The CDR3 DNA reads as TGTGCCAGCAGCCCCCGGACAGGGAGCTCCTACAATGAGCAGTTCTTC. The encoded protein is CASSPRTGSSYNEQFF.

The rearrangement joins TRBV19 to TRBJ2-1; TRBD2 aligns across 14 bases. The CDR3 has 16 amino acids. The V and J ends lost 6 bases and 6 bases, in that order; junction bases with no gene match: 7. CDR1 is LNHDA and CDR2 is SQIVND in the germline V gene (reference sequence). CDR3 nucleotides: TGTGCCAGTAGCCGCGGACTAGCGGGAGGCCTCAATGAGCAGTTCTTC. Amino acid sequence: CASSRGLAGGLNEQFF.

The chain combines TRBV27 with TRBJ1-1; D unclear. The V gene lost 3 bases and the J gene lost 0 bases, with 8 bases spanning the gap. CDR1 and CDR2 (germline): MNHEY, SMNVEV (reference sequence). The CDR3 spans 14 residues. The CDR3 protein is CASSFRGLNTEAFF. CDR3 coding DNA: TGTGCCAGCAGTTTCCGGGGTTTGAACACTGAAGCTTTCTTT.

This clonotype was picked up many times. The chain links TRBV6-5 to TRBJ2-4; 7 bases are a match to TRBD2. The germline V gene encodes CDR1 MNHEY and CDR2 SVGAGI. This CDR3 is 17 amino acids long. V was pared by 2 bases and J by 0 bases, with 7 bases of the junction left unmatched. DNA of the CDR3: TGTGCCAGCAGTTACCTGGGAGCGGGGTCAGCCAAAAACATTCAGTACTTC. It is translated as CASSYLGAGSAKNIQYF.

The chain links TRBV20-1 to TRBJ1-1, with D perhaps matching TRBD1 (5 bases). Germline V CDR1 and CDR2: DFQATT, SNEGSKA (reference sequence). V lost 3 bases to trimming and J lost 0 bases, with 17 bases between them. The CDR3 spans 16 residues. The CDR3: CSASDRGALLNTEAFF. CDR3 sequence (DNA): TGCAGTGCTAGCGACCGTGGGGCCCTTTTGAACACTGAAGCTTTCTTT.

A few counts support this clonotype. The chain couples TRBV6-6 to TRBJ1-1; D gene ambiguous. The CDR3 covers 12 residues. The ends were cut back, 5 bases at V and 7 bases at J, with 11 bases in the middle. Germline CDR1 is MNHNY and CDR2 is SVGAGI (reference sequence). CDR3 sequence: CASSTGRSEAFF. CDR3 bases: TGTGCCAGCAGTACCGGGCGGAGTGAAGCTTTCTTT.

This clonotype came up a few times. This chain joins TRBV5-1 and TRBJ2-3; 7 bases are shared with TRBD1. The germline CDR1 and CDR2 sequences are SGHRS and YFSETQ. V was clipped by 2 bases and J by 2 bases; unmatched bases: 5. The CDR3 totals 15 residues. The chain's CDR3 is CASSLGDRLTDTQYF. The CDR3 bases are TGCGCCAGCAGCTTAGGGGACAGACTCACAGATACGCAGTATTTT.